This entry lists 9 T cell receptor beta chains sequenced from one sample in a study of blood T cell repertoires in COVID-19. Data came from immunoSEQ multiplex PCR; TCRdb stores just in-frame clones and leaves some out. The table has approximately 70,000 clones, around 90% seen once. The specimen was peripheral blood. These receptors all come from a woman aged 55-75 years with active COVID-19.

The chain employs TRBV20-1 and TRBJ2-1; TRBD2 agrees at 10 bases. The CDR3 covers 16 residues. CDR1 and CDR2 from the germline V gene are DFQATT and SNEGSKA (reference sequence). With 3 bases clipped from V and 3 bases from J, the junction kept 8 bases outside the gene matches. This CDR3 reads CSASLSSGRYYNEQFF. The CDR3 DNA reads as TGCAGTGCTAGTCTATCTAGCGGGAGATACTACAATGAGCAGTTCTTC.

The rearrangement links TRBV7-2 to TRBJ1-2, with a weak D call TRBD1 (5 bases). From germline, CDR1 is SGHTA and CDR2 FQGNSA. This CDR3 is 13 amino acids long. V was shortened by 1 base and J by 4 bases, with 7 bases between the two germline ends. In DNA, the CDR3 is TGTGCCAGCAGCTTAGAGGGGATCTATGGCTACACCTTC. It yields the protein CASSLEGIYGYTF.

As concerns this clone: The junction differs from germline at one of its ends, possibly a read error. The chain couples TRBV10-1 to TRBJ1-3; TRBD1 agrees at 7 bases. Germline values: CDR1 WNHNN, CDR2 SYGVQD (reference sequence). The CDR3 has 17 residues. This CDR3 reads CASPSRDSIVDRNAIYF. CDR3 DNA sequence: TGCGCCAGCCCGAGTCGGGACAGCATTGTCGATCGAAACGCCATATATTTT.

The J gene is TRBJ1-5, the V gene TRBV5-1, with 8 nucleotides matching TRBD1. Losses at the gene ends were 0 bases for V and 4 bases for J; bases not matched to a gene: 3. This CDR3 is built from 15 residues. Germline lookup yields CDR1 SGHRS and CDR2 YFSETQ. The CDR3, as DNA: TGCGCCAGCAGCTTGGCGACAGGGGAGAATCAGCCCCAGCATTTT. Protein product: CASSLATGENQPQHF.

This clone was seen a single time. This chain links TRBV4-1 with TRBJ1-4, with 7 bases fitting TRBD1. Losses at the gene ends were 5 bases for V and 6 bases for J; bases not matched to a gene: 9. The CDR3 runs to 15 residues. CDR1 is MGHRA, CDR2 YSYEKL, per germline. The CDR3 loop is CASSSLQGQDEKLFF. DNA of the CDR3: TGCGCCAGCAGCTCCCTACAGGGGCAGGATGAAAAACTGTTTTTT.

The CDR3 region has the DNA TGTGCCAGCAGCCAAGATGGCCCGGCGGGCGAAGAGACCCAGTACTTC. Its translation is CASSQDGPAGEETQYF. The V call is TRBV4-2, the J call TRBJ2-5; D might be TRBD2 (5 bases). Trimming removed 0 bases from V and 3 bases from J, with 14 bases in between. Germline V CDR1 and CDR2: LGHNA, YNFKEQ. This CDR3 has 16 residues.

This clone was seen once. CDR3 in amino acids: CASSYSMGLAKNIQYF. CDR3 nucleotide sequence: TGTGCCAGCAGTTACAGTATGGGACTAGCCAAAAACATTCAGTACTTC. The chain has TRBV6-5 and TRBJ2-4, with D perhaps TRBD2 (6 bases). The ends were cut back, 2 bases at V and 0 bases at J, with 11 bases in the middle. In germline, CDR1 is MNHEY, CDR2 SVGAGI. The length of the CDR3 is 16 residues.

The chain combines TRBV5-1 with TRBJ2-1, with 9 positions matching TRBD2. Per the germline V gene, CDR1 is SGHRS and CDR2 is YFSETQ. This CDR3 comprises 17 residues. The V segment lost 0 bases and the J segment 7 bases; nucleotides outside the gene matches: 11. The CDR3 reads CASSLGTGVAGVNEQFF. Written as DNA, the CDR3 is TGCGCCAGCAGCTTGGGGACCGGGGTAGCGGGAGTAAATGAGCAGTTCTTC.

The V and J genes are TRBV7-2 and TRBJ1-2; tentative D call: TRBD1 (6 bases). CDR3 length equals 17 residues. CDR1 is SGHTA and CDR2 is FQGNSA in the germline V gene. V lost 7 bases, J lost 3 bases, and 24 bases lay in between. The CDR3 sequence: CASTLEAGLGGDYGYTF. The CDR3 nucleotides read TGTGCCAGCACCCTAGAGGCGGGGCTAGGGGGGGACTATGGCTACACCTTC.